This TCR beta chain appears in the sequencing data of a study of identical twins. Looked up from germline, CDR1 is SGHDN and CDR2 is FVKESK. With V trimmed by 4 bases and J by 3 bases, 3 bases remained unmatched. CDR3 length: 14 residues. A single record per CDR3 protein comes from TCRdb applying MiXCR to the 5' RACE reads. This sample has some 500,000 distinct CDR3 sequences, with approximately 15% found just once. This clonotype showed up many times. This sample also belongs to another study, concerning yellow fever vaccine responses in identical twins.

Input material: CD4+ T cells sorted from blood. The origin of this receptor is a woman aged 18-30 years in good health. The rearrangement links TRBV14 to TRBJ2-5; TRBD2 matches at 9 bases. The CDR3 DNA reads as TGTGCCAGCAGCCTAGCGGGAGCGGAAGAGACCCAGTACTTC. It codes for CASSLAGAEETQYF.